The rows below give T cell receptor beta chains drawn from one sample of a study of blood T cell repertoires in COVID-19. Sequencing was performed with immunoSEQ multiplex PCR; in TCRdb, only in-frame clones are kept and a portion is missing. The sample contains a few hundred thousand clones, around 85% of which appear only once. The specimen was PBMCs or T cells enriched from blood (not recorded which). The receptors derive from a woman in her 30s who had recovered from COVID-19. Both conserved end residues are part of each CDR3.

J: TRBJ1-2
V: TRBV28
CDR3: CASSFPKQGAVGYTF

J: TRBJ1-5
V: TRBV6-6
CDR3: CASSYPGNNQPQHF

J: TRBJ2-5
V: TRBV3-1/TRBV3-2
CDR3: CASSQSGHLQETQYF

J: TRBJ2-1
V: TRBV14
CDR3: CASSQGTTDSNEQFF

J: TRBJ1-2
V: TRBV20-1
CDR3: CSASATGGLEGYTF

J: TRBJ1-3
V: TRBV5-1
CDR3: CACPRNKLIRAFRALGQRRGTIYF

J: TRBJ2-1
V: TRBV5-1
CDR3: CASSEGLGSYNEQFF

J: TRBJ1-6
V: TRBV27
CDR3: CASTLTRERGLGSPLHF

J: TRBJ1-1
V: TRBV5-1
CDR3: CATRSQGAQDTEAFF

J: TRBJ2-6
V: TRBV6-5
CDR3: CASSYGGTGLNVLTF

J: TRBJ2-2
V: TRBV5-4
CDR3: CASSLLTANTGELFF

J: TRBJ2-2
V: TRBV18
CDR3: CASSPRQASNTGELFF

J: TRBJ2-7
V: TRBV14
CDR3: CASSHHHEQYF

J: TRBJ1-2
V: TRBV12-3/TRBV12-4
CDR3: CASSLMGGDGYTF

J: TRBJ2-7
V: TRBV3-1/TRBV3-2
CDR3: CASSPYSGGISYEQYF

J: TRBJ2-7
V: TRBV27
CDR3: CASSLSSTGRSYEQYF

J: TRBJ1-5
V: TRBV29-1
CDR3: CSAGGANQPQHF

J: TRBJ1-1
V: TRBV3-1/TRBV3-2
CDR3: CASSQDAGGEAFF

J: TRBJ2-3
V: TRBV24-1
CDR3: CATSDRIFSSTDTQYF

J: TRBJ2-2
V: TRBV7-9
CDR3: CASRSRDTTTGELFF

J: TRBJ1-1
V: TRBV28
CDR3: CASSRQGRTEAFF

J: TRBJ2-1
V: TRBV6-5
CDR3: CASSYVSSGYNEQFF

J: TRBJ2-5
V: TRBV29-1
CDR3: CSVVLAGEETQYF

J: TRBJ1-1
V: TRBV28
CDR3: CASDRENTEAFF

J: TRBJ2-3
V: TRBV11-1
CDR3: CASSLEAAGSTDTQYF

J: TRBJ1-5
V: TRBV6-1
CDR3: CASSEAGDRNQPQHF

J: TRBJ1-3
V: TRBV6-1
CDR3: CASSATEQGAGNTIYF

J: TRBJ1-5
V: TRBV19
CDR3: CASSMGQFNQPQHF

J: TRBJ1-3
V: TRBV18
CDR3: CASSGQSSGNTIYF

J: TRBJ2-7
V: TRBV6-5
CDR3: CASSYSGGFSYEQYF

J: TRBJ2-5
V: TRBV11-2
CDR3: CASSLGWGRETQYF

J: TRBJ1-1
V: TRBV12-3/TRBV12-4
CDR3: CASRGQNTEAFF

J: TRBJ2-5
V: TRBV30
CDR3: CAWTLEGAQTQYF

J: TRBJ1-2
V: TRBV28
CDR3: CASERLNRGLRDGYTF

J: TRBJ1-6
V: TRBV28
CDR3: CASTAQGAANSPLHF

J: TRBJ2-5
V: TRBV9
CDR3: CASSVEQGWTETQYF

J: TRBJ2-3
V: TRBV27
CDR3: CASSSPLAGTDTQYF

J: TRBJ2-2
V: TRBV18
CDR3: CASSPTGYSGELFF

J: TRBJ1-2
V: TRBV7-2
CDR3: CASSLDGAGGYTF

J: TRBJ1-2
V: TRBV4-1
CDR3: CASSQARTGDYGYTF

J: TRBJ2-3
V: TRBV7-9
CDR3: CASSLREANTDTQYF

J: TRBJ2-1
V: TRBV4-2
CDR3: CASSQDLAGSYNEQFF

J: TRBJ2-3
V: TRBV3-1/TRBV3-2
CDR3: CASSQDENSPDTQYF

J: TRBJ2-1
V: TRBV12-5
CDR3: CASGLGLASEQFF

J: TRBJ2-5
V: TRBV7-9
CDR3: CASSWGTKTQETQYF

J: TRBJ2-1
V: TRBV4-1
CDR3: CASSQRHRGAYNEQFF

J: TRBJ1-4
V: TRBV6-5
CDR3: CASSYAYRATNEKLFF

J: TRBJ1-2
V: TRBV29-1
CDR3: CSVEEGTGAYGYTF

J: TRBJ2-2
V: TRBV6-5
CDR3: CASSWPTGELFF

J: TRBJ1-1
V: TRBV5-6
CDR3: CASSLRMTGGNTEAFF